Included here is one T cell receptor beta chain sequence, with context. Its specificity is unknown. The record originates from a study of siplizumab effects on memory and regulatory T cells. Findings of the study overall: Naive T cell populations appeared to exhibit greater diversity than memory cells and appeared to be major alloresponse contributors.

Only in-frame clones appear in the TCRdb table, and some are missing; sequencing was by immunoSEQ multiplex PCR. The sample yields over 90,000 clones, approximately 90% seen once. The V gene end was trimmed by 6 bases and the J gene end by 2 bases; junction bases not matched to a gene: 18. Germline V gives CDR1 MDHEN, CDR2 SYDVKM. The CDR3 is made up of 19 amino acids. J is TRBJ2-1 and V is TRBV28; TRBD2 matches at 8 bases. Sequenced material: CD4+ T cells sorted from blood. The TCR was taken from a human donor in good health. CDR3: CASSQVVPQLAGTYNEQFF. CDR3 sequence (DNA): TGTGCCAGCAGCCAAGTAGTTCCCCAGTTAGCGGGAACCTACAATGAGCAGTTCTTC.